Each of the 16 T cell receptor beta chains below was sequenced from the same sample in a study of blood T cell repertoires in COVID-19. The protocol was immunoSEQ multiplex PCR, while the TCRdb copy is restricted to in-frame clones and leaves out a portion. In the table there are more than 200,000 clones, approximately 88% of which are singletons. The sequenced sample consisted of peripheral blood. These receptors all come from a man aged 35 to 55 with acute or convalescent COVID-19.

J is TRBJ2-7 and V is TRBV24-1; D is unclear. Germline CDR1 is KGHDR and CDR2 is SFDVKD. The V and J ends lost 1 base and 6 bases respectively, with 15 bases between them. The CDR3 covers 15 residues. As DNA, the CDR3 is TGTGCCACCAGTGATTTTAACTACATCCCTGGCGAGCAGTACTTC. This gives the protein CATSDFNYIPGEQYF.

This chain connects TRBV18 to TRBJ2-2; 15 bases line up with TRBD2. After removal of 3 bases from V and 4 bases from J, the junction contained 3 bases not matched to a gene. This CDR3 comprises 17 residues. Germline CDR1 is KGHSH and CDR2 is LQKENI. For the CDR3, the DNA is TGTGCCAGCTCACCCGGGACTAGCGGGAGGATCACCGGGGAGCTGTTTTTT. This codes for CASSPGTSGRITGELFF. The full variable domain, with the rest looked up from reference TRBV18 and TRBJ2-2, is NAGVMQNPRHLVRRRGQEARLRCSPMKGHSHVYWYRQLPEEGLKFMVYLQKENIIDESGMPKERFSAEFPKEGPSILRIQQVVRGDSAAYFCASSPGTSGRITGELFFGEGSRLTVL.

This sequence joins TRBV3-1 (or the pseudogene TRBV3-2) and TRBJ1-4; D gene uncertain. The V gene lost 0 bases and the J gene lost 7 bases, with 12 bases spanning the gap. This CDR3 has 15 amino acids. Germline CDR1 LGHDT, CDR2 YNNKEL (reference sequence). CDR3: CASSQEKQVVEKLFF. DNA of the CDR3: TGTGCCAGCAGCCAAGAGAAGCAGGTGGTTGAAAAACTGTTTTTT.

The chain combines TRBV5-1 with TRBJ2-7; D is perhaps TRBD1 (5 bases). Germline V lookup: CDR1 SGHRS, CDR2 YFSETQ. V gave up 0 bases and J gave up 4 bases, with 14 bases separating them. This CDR3 spans 15 amino acids. Here the CDR3 reads CASSLAVGAGYEQYF. The CDR3 nucleotides are TGCGCCAGCAGCTTGGCAGTAGGGGCCGGGTACGAGCAGTACTTC.

This clone is a singleton in its sample. The V gene is TRBV30, the J gene TRBJ2-7, with D tentatively TRBD2 (6 bases). Germline CDR1 reads GTSNPN; CDR2 reads SVGIG (reference sequence). This CDR3 comprises 15 residues. V gave up 2 bases and J gave up 0 bases, with 14 bases separating them. CDR3 in DNA: TGTGCCTGGAGTCCCCCCGGGACTTTCTCCTACGAGCAGTACTTC. It codes for CAWSPPGTFSYEQYF.

The CDR3 region has the DNA TGTGCCAGCAGTTTAGGGACTAGCGGGAAGGAGACCCAGTACTTC. Translated: CASSLGTSGKETQYF. The chain uses TRBV27 and TRBJ2-5; TRBD2 aligns across 13 bases. Germline V CDR1 and CDR2: MNHEY, SMNVEV (reference sequence). The CDR3 loop spans 15 amino acids. V lost 2 bases to trimming and J lost 5 bases; unmatched junction nucleotides: 2.

V is TRBV7-2 and J is TRBJ2-7; 10 bases fit TRBD2. V lost 5 bases, J lost 6 bases, and 7 bases stayed unmatched. Germline CDR1 is SGHTA and CDR2 is FQGNSA. This CDR3 is 14 amino acids long. CDR3 amino acids: CASSRTSGGGEQYF. In nucleotides, the CDR3 is TGTGCCAGCAGCCGGACTAGCGGTGGTGGCGAGCAGTACTTC. Based on the CDR3 plus reference TRBV7-2 and TRBJ2-7, the full variable domain is GAGVSQSPSNKVTEKGKDVELRCDPISGHTALYWYRQSLGQGLEFLIYFQGNSAPDKSGLPSDRFSAERTGGSVSTLTIQRTQQEDSAVYLCASSRTSGGGEQYFGPGTRLTVT.

The chain employs TRBV19 and TRBJ1-5; a weak D match, TRBD1 (6 bases). The CDR3 consists of 15 residues. Germline CDR1 reads LNHDA; CDR2 reads SQIVND (reference sequence). In nucleotides, the CDR3 is TGTGCTACAAAGGGGGGGGAGAGGGGCTATCAGCCCCAGCATTTT. Translation gives CATKGGERGYQPQHF.

The rearrangement uses TRBV14 and TRBJ2-2, with TRBD1 identical over 7 bases. Trimming removed 4 bases from V and 2 bases from J; junction bases left unmatched: 4. The CDR3 extends over 15 amino acids. Germline CDR1 SGHDN, CDR2 FVKESK. The CDR3 protein is CASSPRDRNTGELFF. As DNA, the CDR3 is TGTGCCAGCAGCCCCAGGGACAGAAACACCGGGGAGCTGTTTTTT.

The chain recombines TRBV2 with TRBJ2-1, with D possibly matching TRBD2 (5 bases). The CDR3 has 15 residues. Deletions cut 1 base from V and 7 bases from J, with 14 bases between. From germline, CDR1 is SNHLY and CDR2 FYNNEI. CDR3 in amino acids: CASSEGVSSGNEQFF. CDR3 DNA sequence: TGTGCCAGCAGTGAAGGGGTATCTTCGGGGAATGAGCAGTTCTTC.

J is TRBJ1-1 and V is TRBV6-5, with D unclear. The CDR3 length is 14 residues. The ends were cut back, 7 bases at V and 0 bases at J, with 12 bases in the middle. Germline CDR1 and CDR2: MNHEY and SVGAGI. For the CDR3, the DNA is TGTGCCAGCAAGCTTACAGTCATGAACACTGAAGCTTTCTTT. It is translated as CASKLTVMNTEAFF.

CDR3 protein: CAWRGSGKYFTDTQYF. The CDR3 DNA follows: TGTGCCTGGAGGGGTAGCGGGAAGTACTTCACAGATACGCAGTATTTT. The chain links TRBV30 to TRBJ2-3; 8 bases are a match to TRBD2. CDR3 size: 16 residues. Germline V gives CDR1 GTSNPN, CDR2 SVGIG (reference sequence). The trim removed 3 bases at V and 2 bases at J, leaving 10 bases unmatched.

The gene calls are TRBV9 and TRBJ2-5, with D possibly TRBD2 on 5 matching bases. Germline loops: CDR1 SGDLS, CDR2 YYNGEE. Trimming left V 0 bases short and J 5 bases short, with 14 bases between. CDR3 size: 15 residues. CDR3 region: CASSVGTSSRETQYF. The DNA for the CDR3 is TGTGCCAGCAGCGTAGGGACTTCATCTCGGGAGACCCAGTACTTC.

The V and J genes are TRBV5-5 and TRBJ1-1; weak D call: TRBD1 (6 bases). Trimming pared 2 bases from V and 3 bases from J, leaving 23 bases between. Per the germline V gene, CDR1 is SGHKS and CDR2 is YYEKEE (reference sequence). The CDR3 is 18 amino acids. This chain's CDR3 is CASSFLWPGDGSDTEAFF. The DNA of the CDR3 is TGTGCCAGCAGCTTCCTCTGGCCAGGGGATGGGAGTGACACTGAAGCTTTCTTT.

This chain uses TRBV19 with TRBJ2-5, with 15 positions matching TRBD2. The germline CDR1 and CDR2 sequences are LNHDA and SQIVND (reference sequence). The CDR3 length is 15 residues. The V segment lost 6 bases and the J segment 7 bases; nucleotides outside the gene matches: 6. The CDR3 here is CASSGLAGGPTTQYF. For the CDR3, the DNA is TGTGCCAGTAGCGGACTAGCGGGAGGGCCTACGACCCAGTACTTC. The full variable domain, with the rest looked up from reference TRBV19 and TRBJ2-5, is DGGITQSPKYLFRKEGQNVTLSCEQNLNHDAMYWYRQDPGQGLRLIYYSQIVNDFQKGDIAEGYSVSREKKESFPLTVTSAQKNPTAFYLCASSGLAGGPTTQYFGPGTRLLVL.

The chain has TRBV19 and TRBJ2-2; 10 bases align to TRBD2. Germline V gene sequence: CDR1 LNHDA, CDR2 SQIVND (reference sequence). With V trimmed by 4 bases and J by 2 bases, 4 bases remained unmatched. CDR3 length: 16 amino acids. The CDR3 loop reads CASSKGLALNTGELFF. CDR3 sequence (DNA): TGTGCCAGTAGTAAGGGACTAGCGCTAAACACCGGGGAGCTGTTTTTT.